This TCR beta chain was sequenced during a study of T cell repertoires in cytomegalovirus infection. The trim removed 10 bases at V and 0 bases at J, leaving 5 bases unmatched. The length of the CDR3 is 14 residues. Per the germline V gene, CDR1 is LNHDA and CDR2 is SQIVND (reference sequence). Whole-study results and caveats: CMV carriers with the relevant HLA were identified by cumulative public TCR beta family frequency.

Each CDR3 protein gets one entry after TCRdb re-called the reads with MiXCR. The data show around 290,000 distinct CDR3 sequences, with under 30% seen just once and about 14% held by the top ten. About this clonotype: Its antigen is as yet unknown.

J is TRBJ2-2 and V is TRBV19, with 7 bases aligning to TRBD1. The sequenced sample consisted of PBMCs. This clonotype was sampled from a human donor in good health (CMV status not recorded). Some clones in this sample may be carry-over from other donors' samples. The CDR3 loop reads CATGTASNTGELFF. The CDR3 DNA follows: TGTGCCACCGGGACAGCCTCGAACACCGGGGAGCTGTTTTTT.